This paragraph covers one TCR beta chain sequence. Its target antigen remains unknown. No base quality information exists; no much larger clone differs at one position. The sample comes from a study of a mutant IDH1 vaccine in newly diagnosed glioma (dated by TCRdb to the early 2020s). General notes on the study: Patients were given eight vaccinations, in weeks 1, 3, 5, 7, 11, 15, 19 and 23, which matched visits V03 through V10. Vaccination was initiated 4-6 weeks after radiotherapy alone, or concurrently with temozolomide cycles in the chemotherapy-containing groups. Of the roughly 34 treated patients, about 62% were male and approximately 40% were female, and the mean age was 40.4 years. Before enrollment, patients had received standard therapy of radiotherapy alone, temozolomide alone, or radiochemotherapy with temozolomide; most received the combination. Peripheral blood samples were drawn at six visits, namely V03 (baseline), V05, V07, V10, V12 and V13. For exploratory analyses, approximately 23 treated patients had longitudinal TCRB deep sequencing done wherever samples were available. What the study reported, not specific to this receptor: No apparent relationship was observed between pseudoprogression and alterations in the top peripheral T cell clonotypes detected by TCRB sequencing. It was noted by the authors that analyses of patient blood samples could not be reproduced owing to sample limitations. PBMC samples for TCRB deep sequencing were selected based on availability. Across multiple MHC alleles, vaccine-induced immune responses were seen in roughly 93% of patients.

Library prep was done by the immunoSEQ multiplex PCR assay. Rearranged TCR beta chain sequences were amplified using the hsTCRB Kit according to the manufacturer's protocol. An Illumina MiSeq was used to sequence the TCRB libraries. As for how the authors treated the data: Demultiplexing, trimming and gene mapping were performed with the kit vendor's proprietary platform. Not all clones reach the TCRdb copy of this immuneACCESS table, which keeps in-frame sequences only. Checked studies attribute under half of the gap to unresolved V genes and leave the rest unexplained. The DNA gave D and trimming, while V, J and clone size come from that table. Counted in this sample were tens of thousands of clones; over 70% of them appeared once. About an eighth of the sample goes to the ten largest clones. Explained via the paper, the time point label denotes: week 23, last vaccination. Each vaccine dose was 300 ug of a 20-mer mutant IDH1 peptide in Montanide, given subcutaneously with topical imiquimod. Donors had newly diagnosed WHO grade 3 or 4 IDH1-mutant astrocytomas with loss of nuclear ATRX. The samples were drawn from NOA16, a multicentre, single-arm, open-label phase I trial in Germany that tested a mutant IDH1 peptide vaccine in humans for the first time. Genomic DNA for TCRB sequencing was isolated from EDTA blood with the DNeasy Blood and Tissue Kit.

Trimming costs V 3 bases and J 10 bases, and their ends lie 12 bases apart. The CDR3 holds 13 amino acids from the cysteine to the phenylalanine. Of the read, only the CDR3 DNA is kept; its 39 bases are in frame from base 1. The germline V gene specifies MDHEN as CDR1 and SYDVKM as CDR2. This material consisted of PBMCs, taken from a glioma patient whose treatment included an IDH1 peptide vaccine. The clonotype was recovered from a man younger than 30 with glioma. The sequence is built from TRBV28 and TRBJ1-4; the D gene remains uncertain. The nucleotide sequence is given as TGTGCCAGCAGTTTGGAAACACCAGGAAAACTGTTTTTT. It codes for CASSLETPGKLFF.